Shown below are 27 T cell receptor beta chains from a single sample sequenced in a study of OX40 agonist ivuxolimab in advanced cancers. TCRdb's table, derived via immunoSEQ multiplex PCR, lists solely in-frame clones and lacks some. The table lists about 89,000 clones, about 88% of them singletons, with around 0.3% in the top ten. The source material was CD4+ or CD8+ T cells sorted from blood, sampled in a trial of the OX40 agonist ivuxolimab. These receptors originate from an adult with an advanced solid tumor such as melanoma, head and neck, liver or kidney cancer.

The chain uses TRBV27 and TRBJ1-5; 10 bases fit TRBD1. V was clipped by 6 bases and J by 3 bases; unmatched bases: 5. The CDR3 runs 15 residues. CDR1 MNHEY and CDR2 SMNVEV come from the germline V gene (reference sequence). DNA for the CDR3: TGTGCCAGCAGCATCGACAGGGGGCCCAATCAGCCCCAGCATTTT. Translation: CASSIDRGPNQPQHF.

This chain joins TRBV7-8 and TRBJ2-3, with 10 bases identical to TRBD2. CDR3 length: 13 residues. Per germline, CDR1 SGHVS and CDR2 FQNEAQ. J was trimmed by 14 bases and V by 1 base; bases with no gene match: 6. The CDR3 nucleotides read TGTGCCAGCAGCTTAGGAGCTAGCGGGGGTTGGTATTTT. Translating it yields CASSLGASGGWYF.

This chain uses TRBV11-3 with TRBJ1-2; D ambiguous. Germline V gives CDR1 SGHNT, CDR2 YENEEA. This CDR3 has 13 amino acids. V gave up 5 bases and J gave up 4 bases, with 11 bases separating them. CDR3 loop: CASSVLQSYGYTF. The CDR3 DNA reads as TGTGCCAGCAGCGTCCTCCAGAGCTATGGCTACACCTTC.

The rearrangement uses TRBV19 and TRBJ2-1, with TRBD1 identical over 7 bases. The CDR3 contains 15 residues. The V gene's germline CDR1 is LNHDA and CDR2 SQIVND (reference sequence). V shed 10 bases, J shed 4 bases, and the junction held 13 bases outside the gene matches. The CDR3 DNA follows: TGTGCCACCAGACAAGGGACAGTGCTTTACAATGAGCAGTTCTTC. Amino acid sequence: CATRQGTVLYNEQFF.

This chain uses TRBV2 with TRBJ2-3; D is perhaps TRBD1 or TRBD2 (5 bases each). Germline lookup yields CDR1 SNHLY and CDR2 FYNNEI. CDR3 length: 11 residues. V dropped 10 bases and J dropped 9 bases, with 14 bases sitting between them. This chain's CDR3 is CATISRDTQYF. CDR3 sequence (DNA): TGTGCCACCATATCCCGGGACACGCAGTATTTT.

This CDR3 reads CASSLQLQETQYF. DNA of the CDR3: TGCGCCAGCAGCTTGCAACTCCAAGAGACCCAGTACTTC. This chain joins TRBV5-1 and TRBJ2-5; D remains ambiguous. Germline V gene lookup returns CDR1 SGHRS and CDR2 YFSETQ. This CDR3 comprises 13 residues. Trimming removed 1 base from V and 1 base from J, with 5 bases in between.

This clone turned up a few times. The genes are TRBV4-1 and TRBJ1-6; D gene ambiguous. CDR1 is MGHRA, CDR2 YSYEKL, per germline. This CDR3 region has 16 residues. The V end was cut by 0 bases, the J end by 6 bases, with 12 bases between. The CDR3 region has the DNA TGCGCCAGCAGCCAAGAGAGAACAGAGCTTAATTCACCCCTCCACTTT. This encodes CASSQERTELNSPLHF.

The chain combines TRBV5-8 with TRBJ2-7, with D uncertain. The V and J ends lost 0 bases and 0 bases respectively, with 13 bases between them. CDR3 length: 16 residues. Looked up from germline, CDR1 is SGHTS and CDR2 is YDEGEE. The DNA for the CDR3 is TGTGCCAGCAGCTTGGGGTCTCGGCTGACCTCCTACGAGCAGTACTTC. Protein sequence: CASSLGSRLTSYEQYF. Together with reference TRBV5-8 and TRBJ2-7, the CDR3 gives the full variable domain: EAGVTQSPTHLIKTRGQQATLRCSPISGHTSVYWYQQALGLGLQFLLWYDEGEERNRGNFPPRFSGRQFPNYSSELNVNALELEDSALYLCASSLGSRLTSYEQYFGPGTRLTVT.

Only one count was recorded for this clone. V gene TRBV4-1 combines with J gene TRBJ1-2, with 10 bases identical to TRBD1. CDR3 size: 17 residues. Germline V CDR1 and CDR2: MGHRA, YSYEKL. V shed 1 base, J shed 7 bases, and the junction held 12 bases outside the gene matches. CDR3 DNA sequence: TGCGCCAGCAGCCAAGTTCTCCAGACAGGGGGCAAAAGTGGCTACACCTTC. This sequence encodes CASSQVLQTGGKSGYTF.

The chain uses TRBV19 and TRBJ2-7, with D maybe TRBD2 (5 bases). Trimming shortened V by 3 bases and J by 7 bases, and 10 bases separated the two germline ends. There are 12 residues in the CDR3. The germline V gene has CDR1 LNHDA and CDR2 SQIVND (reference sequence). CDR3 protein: CASSIPPGEQYF. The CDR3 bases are TGTGCCAGTAGTATCCCACCGGGGGAGCAGTACTTC.

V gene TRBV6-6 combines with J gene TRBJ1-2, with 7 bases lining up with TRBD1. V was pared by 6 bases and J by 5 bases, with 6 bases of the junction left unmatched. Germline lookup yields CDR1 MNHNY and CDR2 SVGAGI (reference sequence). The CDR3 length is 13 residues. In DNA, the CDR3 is TGTGCCAGCAGACAGGGGCTATTATATGGCTACACCTTC. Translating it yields CASRQGLLYGYTF.

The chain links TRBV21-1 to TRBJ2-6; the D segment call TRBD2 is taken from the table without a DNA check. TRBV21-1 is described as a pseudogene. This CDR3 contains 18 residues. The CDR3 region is CASSIRCDLHSGANVLTF. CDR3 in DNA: TGTGCCAGCAGCATCCGGTGTGACTTACACTCTGGGGCCAACGTCCTGACTTTC.

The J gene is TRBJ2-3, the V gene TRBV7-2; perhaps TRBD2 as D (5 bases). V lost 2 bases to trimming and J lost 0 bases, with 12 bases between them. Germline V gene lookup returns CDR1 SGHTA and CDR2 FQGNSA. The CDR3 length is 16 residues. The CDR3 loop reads CASSLRMGGSTDTQYF. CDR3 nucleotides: TGTGCCAGCAGCTTAAGAATGGGCGGGAGCACAGATACGCAGTATTTT.

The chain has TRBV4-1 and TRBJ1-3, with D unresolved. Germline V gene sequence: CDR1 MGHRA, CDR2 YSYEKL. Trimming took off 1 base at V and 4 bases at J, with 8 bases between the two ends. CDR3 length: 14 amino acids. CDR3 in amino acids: CASSQGPAGNTIYF. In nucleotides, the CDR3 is TGCGCCAGCAGCCAAGGTCCCGCCGGAAACACCATATATTTT.

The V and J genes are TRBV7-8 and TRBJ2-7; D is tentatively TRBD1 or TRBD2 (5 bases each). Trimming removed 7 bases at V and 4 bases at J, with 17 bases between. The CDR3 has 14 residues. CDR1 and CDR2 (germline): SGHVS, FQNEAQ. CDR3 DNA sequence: TGTGCCAGCACGGCCCGGGGCAATGATTACGAGCAGTACTTC. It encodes CASTARGNDYEQYF.

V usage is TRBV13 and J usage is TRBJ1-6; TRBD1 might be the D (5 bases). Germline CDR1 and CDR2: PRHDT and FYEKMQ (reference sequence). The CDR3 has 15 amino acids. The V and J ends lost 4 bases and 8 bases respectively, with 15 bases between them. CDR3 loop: CASSSERGSHSPLHF. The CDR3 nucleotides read TGTGCCAGCAGCTCAGAACGGGGCAGTCATTCACCCCTCCACTTT.

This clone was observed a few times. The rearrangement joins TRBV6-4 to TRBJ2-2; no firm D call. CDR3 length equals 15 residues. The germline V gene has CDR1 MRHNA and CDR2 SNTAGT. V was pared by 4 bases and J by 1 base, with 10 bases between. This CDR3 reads CASSVEHRNTGELFF. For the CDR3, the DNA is TGTGCCAGCAGTGTGGAACACCGGAACACCGGGGAGCTGTTTTTT.

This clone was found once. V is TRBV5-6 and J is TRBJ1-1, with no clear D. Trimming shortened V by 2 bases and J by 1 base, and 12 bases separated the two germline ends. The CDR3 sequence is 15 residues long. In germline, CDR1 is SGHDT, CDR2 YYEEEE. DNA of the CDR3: TGTGCCAGCAGCTTTTCGGTTACTACGAACACTGAAGCTTTCTTT. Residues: CASSFSVTTNTEAFF.

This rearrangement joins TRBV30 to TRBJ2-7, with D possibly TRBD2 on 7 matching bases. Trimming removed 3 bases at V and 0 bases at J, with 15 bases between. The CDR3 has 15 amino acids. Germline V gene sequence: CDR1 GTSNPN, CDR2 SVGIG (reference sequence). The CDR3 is CAWSLGGGGSYEQYF. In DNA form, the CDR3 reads TGTGCCTGGAGCCTCGGAGGGGGGGGCTCCTACGAGCAGTACTTC.

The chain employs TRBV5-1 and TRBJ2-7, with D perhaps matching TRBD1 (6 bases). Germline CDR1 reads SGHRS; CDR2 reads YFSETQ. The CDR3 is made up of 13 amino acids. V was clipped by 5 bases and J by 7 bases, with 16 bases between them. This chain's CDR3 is CASSSPGVREQYF. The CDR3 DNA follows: TGCGCCAGCAGTTCGCCAGGGGTTAGGGAGCAGTACTTC.

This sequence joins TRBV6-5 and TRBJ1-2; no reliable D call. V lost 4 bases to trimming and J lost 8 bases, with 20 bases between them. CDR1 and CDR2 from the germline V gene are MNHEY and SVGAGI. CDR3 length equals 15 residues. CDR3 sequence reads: CASSSPSVLLGGYTF. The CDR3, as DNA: TGTGCCAGCAGTTCCCCCTCGGTTCTATTGGGAGGCTACACCTTC.

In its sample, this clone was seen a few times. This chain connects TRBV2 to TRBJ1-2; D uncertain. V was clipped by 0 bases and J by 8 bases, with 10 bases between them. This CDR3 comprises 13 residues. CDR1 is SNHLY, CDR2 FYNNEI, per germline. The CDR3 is CASSEASFQGYTF. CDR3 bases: TGTGCCAGCAGTGAAGCGTCATTCCAAGGCTACACCTTC.

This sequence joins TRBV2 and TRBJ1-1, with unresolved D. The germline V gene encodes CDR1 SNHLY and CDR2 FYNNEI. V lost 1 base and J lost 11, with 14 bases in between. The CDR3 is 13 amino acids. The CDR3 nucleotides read TGTGCCAGCAGTGAAGGAAGGGTCGGGGTGGCTTTCTTT. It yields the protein CASSEGRVGVAFF.

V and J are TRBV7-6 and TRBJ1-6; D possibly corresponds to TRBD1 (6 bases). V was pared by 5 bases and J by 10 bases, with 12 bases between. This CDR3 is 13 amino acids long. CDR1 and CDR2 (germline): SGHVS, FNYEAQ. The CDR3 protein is CASSPTGSSPLHF. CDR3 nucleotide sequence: TGTGCCAGCAGCCCTACAGGGAGCTCACCCCTCCACTTT.

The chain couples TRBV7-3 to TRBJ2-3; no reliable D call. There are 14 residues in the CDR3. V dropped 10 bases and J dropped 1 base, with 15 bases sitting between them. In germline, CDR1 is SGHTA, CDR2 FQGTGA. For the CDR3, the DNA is TGTGCCAATCGCCCCCGTGGTGGCACAGATACGCAGTATTTT. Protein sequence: CANRPRGGTDTQYF.

CDR3 nucleotide sequence: TGTGCCAGTAGTAGACAGGCCTCCTACGAGCAGTACTTC. Translating it yields CASSRQASYEQYF. The chain carries TRBV19 and TRBJ2-7, with a possible D match to TRBD1 (6 bases). V was trimmed by 4 bases and J by 0 bases, leaving 7 bases between them. The CDR3 runs 13 residues. The germline gives CDR1 LNHDA, CDR2 SQIVND (reference sequence). Variable domain in full (rest from reference TRBV19 and TRBJ2-7): DGGITQSPKYLFRKEGQNVTLSCEQNLNHDAMYWYRQDPGQGLRLIYYSQIVNDFQKGDIAEGYSVSREKKESFPLTVTSAQKNPTAFYLCASSRQASYEQYFGPGTRLTVT.

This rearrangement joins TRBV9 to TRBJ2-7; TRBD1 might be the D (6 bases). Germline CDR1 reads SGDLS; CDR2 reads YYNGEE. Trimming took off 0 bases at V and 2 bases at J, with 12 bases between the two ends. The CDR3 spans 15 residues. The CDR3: CASSVGWGPTYEQYF. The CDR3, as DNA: TGTGCCAGCAGCGTAGGTTGGGGGCCCACCTACGAGCAGTACTTC.